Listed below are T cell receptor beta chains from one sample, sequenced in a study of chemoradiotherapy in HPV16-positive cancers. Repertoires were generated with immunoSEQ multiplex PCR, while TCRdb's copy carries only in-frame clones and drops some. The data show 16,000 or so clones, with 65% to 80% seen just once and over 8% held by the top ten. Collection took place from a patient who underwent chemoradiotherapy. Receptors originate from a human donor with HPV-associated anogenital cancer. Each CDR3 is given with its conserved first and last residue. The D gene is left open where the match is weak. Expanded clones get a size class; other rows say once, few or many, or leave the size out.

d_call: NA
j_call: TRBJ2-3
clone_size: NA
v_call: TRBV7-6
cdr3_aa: CASSSTDRISSTDTQYF
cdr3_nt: TGTGCCAGCAGCTCCACCGACAGGATCTCTAGCACAGATACGCAGTATTTT

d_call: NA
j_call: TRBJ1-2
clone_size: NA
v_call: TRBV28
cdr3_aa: CASSRGEYGYTF
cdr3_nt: TGTGCCAGCAGCCGCGGGGAATATGGCTACACCTTC

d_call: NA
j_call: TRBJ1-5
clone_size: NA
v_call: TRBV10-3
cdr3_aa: CAISAAVNQPQHF
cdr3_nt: TGTGCCATCAGTGCGGCAGTGAATCAGCCCCAGCATTTT

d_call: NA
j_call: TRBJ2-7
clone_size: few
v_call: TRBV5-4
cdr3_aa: CASSFLGTGEQYF
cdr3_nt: TGTGCCAGCAGCTTCTTAGGAACGGGCGAGCAGTACTTC

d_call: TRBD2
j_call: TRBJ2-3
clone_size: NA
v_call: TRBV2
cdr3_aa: CASRIERGSDTQYF
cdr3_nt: TGTGCCAGCAGAATTGAGCGGGGTTCAGATACGCAGTATTTT

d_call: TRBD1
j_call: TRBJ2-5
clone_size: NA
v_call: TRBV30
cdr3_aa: CAWGDWTGEETQYF
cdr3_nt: TGTGCCTGGGGCGATTGGACAGGGGAAGAGACCCAGTACTTC

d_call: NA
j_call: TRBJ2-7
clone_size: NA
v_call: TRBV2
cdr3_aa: CATARQIPYEQYF
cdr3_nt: TGTGCCACCGCGAGACAGATTCCCTACGAGCAGTACTTC

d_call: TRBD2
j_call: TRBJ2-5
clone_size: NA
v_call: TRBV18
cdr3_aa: CASSRGGVNLETQYF
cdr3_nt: TGTGCCAGCTCACGGGGAGGGGTCAACCTAGAGACCCAGTACTTC

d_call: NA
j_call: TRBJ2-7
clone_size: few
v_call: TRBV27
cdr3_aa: CASSFRGPVYEQYF
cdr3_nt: TGTGCCAGCAGTTTCCGAGGGCCGGTCTACGAGCAGTACTTC

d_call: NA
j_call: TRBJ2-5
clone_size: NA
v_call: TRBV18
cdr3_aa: CASSPPTYRETQYF
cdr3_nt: TGTGCCAGCTCACCACCGACTTATCGAGAGACCCAGTACTTC

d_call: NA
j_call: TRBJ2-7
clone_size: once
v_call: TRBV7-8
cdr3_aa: CASSLANEQYF
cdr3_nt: TGTGCCAGCAGCTTAGCAAACGAGCAGTACTTC

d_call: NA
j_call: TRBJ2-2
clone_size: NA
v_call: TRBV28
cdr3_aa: CASSMDFTGELFF
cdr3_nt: TGTGCCAGCAGTATGGACTTCACCGGGGAGCTGTTTTTT

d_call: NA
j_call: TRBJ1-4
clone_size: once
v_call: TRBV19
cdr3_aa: CASTIRWEVEKLFF
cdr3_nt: TGTGCCAGTACCATCCGGTGGGAAGTTGAAAAACTGTTTTTT

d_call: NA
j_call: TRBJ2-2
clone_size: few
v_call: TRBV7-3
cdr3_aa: CASRDSPNTGELFF
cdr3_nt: TGTGCCAGCAGAGACAGCCCGAACACCGGGGAGCTGTTTTTT

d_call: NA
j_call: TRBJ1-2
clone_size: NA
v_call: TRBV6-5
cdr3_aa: CASSFRGYGYTF
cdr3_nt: TGTGCCAGCAGTTTCCGGGGCTATGGCTACACCTTC

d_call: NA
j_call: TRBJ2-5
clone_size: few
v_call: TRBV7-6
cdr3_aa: CASSLNTGKETQYF
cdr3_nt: TGTGCCAGCAGCTTAAATACAGGGAAAGAGACCCAGTACTTC

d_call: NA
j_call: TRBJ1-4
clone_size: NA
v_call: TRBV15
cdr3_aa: CATSRGRGGARGSGEKLFF
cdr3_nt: TGTGCCACCAGCAGGGGGCGAGGTGGGGCCAGAGGTTCGGGAGAAAAACTGTTTTTT

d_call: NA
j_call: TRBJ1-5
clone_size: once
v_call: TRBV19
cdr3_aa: CASSIIRIGGNQPQHF
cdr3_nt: TGTGCCAGTAGTATAATTCGGATAGGGGGCAATCAGCCCCAGCATTTT

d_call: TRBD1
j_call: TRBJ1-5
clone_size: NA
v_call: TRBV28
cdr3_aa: CASSKDRVGQPQHF
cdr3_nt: TGTGCCAGCAGCAAAGACAGGGTAGGGCAGCCCCAGCATTTT

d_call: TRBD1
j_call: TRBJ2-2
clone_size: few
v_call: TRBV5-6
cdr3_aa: CASSQQGAYAGELFF
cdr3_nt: TGTGCCAGCAGCCAACAGGGGGCGTATGCCGGGGAGCTGTTTTTT

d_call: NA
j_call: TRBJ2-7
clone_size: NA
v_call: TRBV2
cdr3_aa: CASSSLPQVNYEQYF
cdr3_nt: TGTGCCAGCAGCAGTTTACCACAGGTGAACTACGAGCAGTACTTC

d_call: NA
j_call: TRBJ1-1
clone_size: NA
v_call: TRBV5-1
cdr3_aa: CASSPDGNTEAFF
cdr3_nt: TGCGCCAGCAGCCCCGACGGGAACACTGAAGCTTTCTTT

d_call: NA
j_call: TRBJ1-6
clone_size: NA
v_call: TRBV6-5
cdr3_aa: CASSFRYNSPLHF
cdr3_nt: TGTGCCAGCAGTTTCCGGTATAATTCACCCCTCCACTTT

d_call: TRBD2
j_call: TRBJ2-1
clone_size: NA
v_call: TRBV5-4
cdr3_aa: CASSRSGGADEQFF
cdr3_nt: TGTGCCAGCAGCCGATCGGGGGGGGCGGATGAGCAGTTCTTC

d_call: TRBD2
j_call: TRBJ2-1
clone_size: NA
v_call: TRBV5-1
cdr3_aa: CASSQASGGALFDYNEQFF
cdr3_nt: TGCGCCAGCAGCCAAGCTAGCGGGGGGGCCTTATTCGATTACAATGAGCAGTTCTTC

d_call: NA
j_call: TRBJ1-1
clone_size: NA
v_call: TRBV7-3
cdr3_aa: CASSLSLVTEAFF
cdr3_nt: TGTGCCAGCAGCTTATCCCTGGTCACTGAAGCTTTCTTT

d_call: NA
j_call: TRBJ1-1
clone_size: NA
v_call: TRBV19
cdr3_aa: CASSHSGGTYTEAFF
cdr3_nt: TGTGCCAGTAGCCACAGCGGGGGCACCTACACTGAAGCTTTCTTT

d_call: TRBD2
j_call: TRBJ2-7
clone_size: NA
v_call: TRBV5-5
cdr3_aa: CASSLGWAGGDVYEQYF
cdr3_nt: TGTGCCAGCAGCTTGGGTTGGGCGGGGGGCGACGTCTACGAGCAGTACTTC

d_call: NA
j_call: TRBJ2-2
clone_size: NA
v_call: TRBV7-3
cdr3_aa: CASSFSTGGELFF
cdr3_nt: TGTGCCAGCAGCTTCTCAACGGGCGGGGAGCTGTTTTTT

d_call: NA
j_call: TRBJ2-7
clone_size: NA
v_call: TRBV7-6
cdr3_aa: CASSSSSYEQYF
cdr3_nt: TGTGCCAGCAGCTCGAGCTCCTACGAGCAGTACTTC

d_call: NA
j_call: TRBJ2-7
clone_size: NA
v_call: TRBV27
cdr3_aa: CASSWRGEQYF
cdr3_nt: TGTGCCAGCAGTTGGAGGGGCGAGCAGTACTTC

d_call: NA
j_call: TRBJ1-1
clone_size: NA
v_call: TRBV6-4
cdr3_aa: CASSVSTGNTEAFF
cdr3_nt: TGTGCCAGCAGTGTATCCACCGGGAACACTGAAGCTTTCTTT

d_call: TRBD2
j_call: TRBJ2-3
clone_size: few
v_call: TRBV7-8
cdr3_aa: CASSLSGGAADTQYF
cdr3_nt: TGTGCCAGCAGCCTTAGCGGGGGGGCGGCAGATACGCAGTATTTT

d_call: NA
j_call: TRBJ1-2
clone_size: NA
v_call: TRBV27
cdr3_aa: CASRAPSSYGYTF
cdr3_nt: TGTGCCAGCCGCGCTCCTAGCTCCTATGGCTACACCTTC

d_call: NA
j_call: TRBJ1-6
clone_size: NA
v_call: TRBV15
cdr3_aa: CATSPPSGYNSPLHF
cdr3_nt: TGTGCCACCAGCCCCCCGTCAGGGTATAATTCACCCCTCCACTTT

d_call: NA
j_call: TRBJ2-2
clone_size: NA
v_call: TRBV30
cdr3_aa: CAWSGPLRGAASGELFF
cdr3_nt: TGTGCCTGGAGTGGCCCCCTCCGGGGGGCTGCAAGCGGGGAGCTGTTTTTT

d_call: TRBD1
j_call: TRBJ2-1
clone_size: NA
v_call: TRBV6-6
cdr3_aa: CASRKDRYNEQFF
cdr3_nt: TGTGCCAGCAGGAAGGACAGGTACAATGAGCAGTTCTTC

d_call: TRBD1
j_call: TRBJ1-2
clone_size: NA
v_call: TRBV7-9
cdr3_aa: CASSSTGFAYGYTF
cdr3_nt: TGTGCCAGCAGCTCGACAGGGTTCGCCTATGGCTACACCTTC

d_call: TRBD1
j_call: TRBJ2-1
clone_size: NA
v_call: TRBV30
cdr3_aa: CAWSRDSGSSYNEQFF
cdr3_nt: TGTGCCTGGAGCCGGGACAGCGGAAGCTCCTACAATGAGCAGTTCTTC

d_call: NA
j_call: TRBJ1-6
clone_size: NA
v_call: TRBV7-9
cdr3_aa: CASSPGQMDPLHF
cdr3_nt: TGTGCCAGCAGCCCCGGACAAATGGATCCCCTCCACTTT

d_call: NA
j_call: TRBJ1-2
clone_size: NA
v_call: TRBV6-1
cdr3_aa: CASSGPDGELIFGPYGYTF
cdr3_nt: TGTGCCAGCAGTGGTCCGGACGGCGAACTCATATTCGGTCCCTATGGCTACACCTTC

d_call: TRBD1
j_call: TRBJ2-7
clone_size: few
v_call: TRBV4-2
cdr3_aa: CASSRDSASYEQYF
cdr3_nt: TGTGCCAGCAGCCGGGACAGCGCCTCCTACGAGCAGTACTTC